A selection of T cell receptor beta chains follows, all from one sample in a study of blood T cell repertoires in COVID-19. Repertoires were generated with immunoSEQ multiplex PCR, while TCRdb's copy carries only in-frame clones and drops some. This sample carries about 330,000 clones, more than 85% of them seen once, and the ten largest clones take 18%. The sequenced sample was PBMCs or T cells enriched from blood (not recorded which). All receptors come from a woman in her twenties or thirties who had recovered from COVID-19. Each CDR3 is given with its conserved first and last residue. The D gene is left open where the match is weak.

d_call: -; j_call: TRBJ1-1; v_call: TRBV7-3; cdr3_nt: TGTGCCAGCAGCTCCCCCGGTACTGAAGCTTTCTTT; cdr3_aa: CASSSPGTEAFF
d_call: TRBD2; j_call: TRBJ2-1; v_call: TRBV27; cdr3_nt: TGTGCCAGCAGTTTATTGTCTAGCGGAGGTTACAATGAGCAGTTCTTC; cdr3_aa: CASSLLSSGGYNEQFF
d_call: -; j_call: TRBJ2-1; v_call: TRBV10-3; cdr3_nt: TGTGCCATCAGTGAGAGACAGGAGGCCTACAATGAGCAGTTCTTC; cdr3_aa: CAISERQEAYNEQFF
d_call: TRBD2; j_call: TRBJ2-3; v_call: TRBV18; cdr3_nt: TGTGCCAGCTCACTTCTTCTAGCGGGGGGAAAAGATACGCAGTATTTT; cdr3_aa: CASSLLLAGGKDTQYF
d_call: -; j_call: TRBJ2-5; v_call: TRBV2; cdr3_nt: TGTGCCAGCAGTGGAAGGCGGTGGGAGACCCAGTACTTC; cdr3_aa: CASSGRRWETQYF
d_call: -; j_call: TRBJ2-3; v_call: TRBV18; cdr3_nt: TGTGCCAGCTCACCGTCTGGACTAACAGATACGCAGTATTTT; cdr3_aa: CASSPSGLTDTQYF
d_call: TRBD2; j_call: TRBJ2-1; v_call: TRBV11-3; cdr3_nt: TGTGCCAGCAGCCCCCGGGAAGCGGGGGACAATGAGCAGTTCTTC; cdr3_aa: CASSPREAGDNEQFF
d_call: -; j_call: TRBJ2-7; v_call: TRBV5-1; cdr3_nt: TGCGCCAGCAAGCGAGAGAACTACGAGCAGTACTTC; cdr3_aa: CASKRENYEQYF
d_call: TRBD2; j_call: TRBJ2-1; v_call: TRBV7-9; cdr3_nt: TGTGCCAGCAGCTCTCCGGGACTAGCGGCCTCCTACAATGAGCAGTTCTTC; cdr3_aa: CASSSPGLAASYNEQFF
d_call: -; j_call: TRBJ2-7; v_call: TRBV28; cdr3_nt: TGTGCCAGCAGTTCTGGACAAGTGGAGTACTTC; cdr3_aa: CASSSGQVEYF